Below are 25 T cell receptor beta chains sequenced from a single sample in a study of T-cell reconstitution after alpha-beta-depleted transplantation in children. Unique molecular identifiers were incorporated during preparation of the TCRbeta library. TCRdb called the PCR reads again in MiXCR, with one record for every CDR3 protein. This sample has a few hundred thousand distinct CDR3 sequences, with around 10% found just once. The sequencing used PBMCs, collected before TCRalphabeta/CD19-depleted stem cell transplant. Every receptor here comes from a boy under three years old with acute myeloid leukemia, due to receive a stem cell transplant.

This clonotype came up a few times. The V gene is TRBV10-3, the J gene TRBJ1-1; D ambiguous. V lost 5 bases to trimming and J lost 3 bases, with 7 bases between them. Germline V gene data show CDR1 as ENHRY and CDR2 as SYGVKD. The CDR3 totals 12 residues. DNA for the CDR3: TGTGCCATCAGTCCTTCCTACACTGAAGCTTTCTTT. Translating it yields CAISPSYTEAFF.

This clonotype was picked up a small number of times. The chain recombines TRBV24-1 with TRBJ2-1; tentatively, D is TRBD2 (6 bases). The CDR3 loop spans 15 amino acids. The germline CDR1 and CDR2 sequences are KGHDR and SFDVKD. Deletions cut 4 bases from V and 6 bases from J, with 15 bases between. The CDR3 reads CATSDPTPGSNEQFF. The DNA of the CDR3 is TGTGCCACCAGTGACCCAACCCCCGGGAGCAATGAGCAGTTCTTC.

This clonotype was observed at least ten times. The chain recombines TRBV12-3 or TRBV12-4 with TRBJ2-7; 14 bases align to TRBD2. The CDR3 contains 15 residues. Unmatched junction bases numbered 9, after V lost 5 bases and J lost 9 bases. The CDR3 coding sequence is TGTGCCAGCAGTCCGACTAGCGGGAGGGCAGAATGGCAGTACTTC. Encoded protein: CASSPTSGRAEWQYF.

This chain joins TRBV6-2 or TRBV6-3 and TRBJ1-5; D unresolved. The germline V gene has CDR1 MNHEY and CDR2 SVGEGT. The CDR3 consists of 15 residues. Trimming took 0 bases from V and 3 from J, leaving 9 bases between them. The CDR3 region is CASSYSDGLNQPQHF. Written as DNA, the CDR3 is TGTGCCAGCAGTTACTCCGACGGTCTCAATCAGCCCCAGCATTTT.

This clonotype was observed many times. The V call is TRBV2, the J call TRBJ2-3; D perhaps matches TRBD2 (5 bases). Germline lookup yields CDR1 SNHLY and CDR2 FYNNEI. This CDR3 comprises 13 residues. V lost 4 bases, J lost 2 bases, and 7 bases lay in between. CDR3 region: CASSGETTDTQYF. CDR3 sequence (DNA): TGTGCCAGCAGTGGGGAGACCACAGATACGCAGTATTTT. The full variable domain, rest sourced from reference TRBV2 and TRBJ2-3, is EPEVTQTPSHQVTQMGQEVILRCVPISNHLYFYWYRQILGQKVEFLVSFYNNEISEKSEIFDDQFSVERPDGSNFTLKIRSTKLEDSAMYFCASSGETTDTQYFGPGTRLTVL.

In this sample, this clonotype turned up a few times. This sequence joins TRBV6-6 and TRBJ2-5, with a weak D call TRBD1 (5 bases). This CDR3 comprises 12 residues. Germline CDR1 and CDR2: MNHNY and SVGAGI (reference sequence). V was clipped by 8 bases and J by 4 bases, with 11 bases between them. CDR3 loop: CASLRVGETQYF. The CDR3 DNA follows: TGTGCCAGCCTCAGGGTGGGAGAGACCCAGTACTTC.

This clonotype showed up just a few times. V and J are TRBV5-1 and TRBJ1-5; 7 nucleotides match TRBD1. The germline V gene encodes CDR1 SGHRS and CDR2 YFSETQ. The CDR3 length is 17 residues. The trim removed 0 bases at V and 11 bases at J, leaving 17 bases unmatched. The CDR3: CASSLAPQGGTPSAQHF. CDR3 DNA: TGCGCCAGCAGCTTGGCCCCCCAGGGGGGAACTCCATCAGCCCAGCATTTT.

This clonotype was detected ten times or more. V usage is TRBV7-3 and J usage is TRBJ1-3; tentatively, D is TRBD1 (6 bases). Germline V gives CDR1 SGHTA, CDR2 FQGTGA. The CDR3 is made up of 14 amino acids. Trimming stripped 4 bases from V and 3 bases from J, with 10 bases between. CDR3 DNA: TGTGCCAGCAGCTCCAGGGGACTTGGAAACACCATATATTTT. This encodes CASSSRGLGNTIYF.

This clonotype appeared a few times. V usage is TRBV28 and J usage is TRBJ2-7; 7 nucleotides match TRBD2. V was clipped by 7 bases and J by 2 bases; unmatched bases: 8. This CDR3 comprises 14 residues. CDR1 is MDHEN and CDR2 is SYDVKM in the germline V gene. The CDR3 protein is CASTSWGGAYEQYF. CDR3 nucleotide sequence: TGTGCCAGCACCTCCTGGGGGGGGGCCTACGAGCAGTACTTC.

This clonotype was detected many times. The rearrangement links TRBV7-9 to TRBJ2-5; D unresolved. V gave up 1 base and J gave up 6 bases, with 3 bases separating them. The CDR3 is 11 residues long. Germline lookup yields CDR1 SEHNR and CDR2 FQNEAQ (reference sequence). In DNA form, the CDR3 reads TGTGCCAGCAGCTTAGGGAAGACCCAGTACTTC. Translation: CASSLGKTQYF. Full variable domain (outside the CDR3, taken from reference TRBV7-9 and TRBJ2-5): DTGVSQNPRHKITKRGQNVTFRCDPISEHNRLYWYRQTLGQGPEFLTYFQNEAQLEKSRLLSDRFSAERPKGSFSTLEIQRTEQGDSAMYLCASSLGKTQYFGPGTRLLVL.

The chain links TRBV3-1 to TRBJ2-2, with 10 nucleotides matching TRBD2. The V gene's germline CDR1 is LGHDT and CDR2 YNNKEL (reference sequence). V was pared by 8 bases and J by 2 bases, with 14 bases of the junction left unmatched. This CDR3 contains 18 residues. CDR3: CASCLFPGLAINTGELFF. CDR3 nucleotide sequence: TGTGCCAGCTGTTTGTTCCCGGGACTAGCGATTAACACCGGGGAGCTGTTTTTT.

Only one count was recorded for this clonotype. This may be a read error, as it is one base from a much larger clone. The V call is TRBV5-1, the J call TRBJ1-6; 7 nucleotides line up with TRBD1. The germline CDR1 and CDR2 sequences are SGHRS and YFSETQ. V lost 1 base, J lost 9 bases, and 13 bases stayed unmatched. The CDR3 loop spans 17 amino acids. This chain's CDR3 is CASSLRLTGTAISPLHF. CDR3 sequence (DNA): TGCGCCAGCAGCTTGCGCCTAACCGGGACAGCGATTTCACCCCTCCACTTT.

In this sample, this clonotype turned up many times. The chain links TRBV28 to TRBJ2-4, with D possibly matching TRBD2 (5 bases). With 2 bases removed from V and 3 bases from J, the gap between germline ends came to 17 bases. The CDR3 is 17 amino acids. Germline lookup yields CDR1 MDHEN and CDR2 SYDVKM. CDR3 loop: CASSLGLPGKVKNIQYF. The CDR3 DNA reads as TGTGCCAGCAGTTTAGGACTTCCCGGGAAGGTCAAAAACATTCAGTACTTC.

This sequence joins TRBV7-2 and TRBJ2-7; D call uncertain. Trimming took off 0 bases at V and 2 bases at J, with 8 bases between the two ends. The CDR3 extends over 14 amino acids. CDR1 is SGHTA, CDR2 FQGNSA, per germline. CDR3 sequence: CASSLAGITYEQYF. The DNA for the CDR3 is TGTGCCAGCAGCTTAGCAGGGATCACCTACGAGCAGTACTTC.

J is TRBJ1-4 and V is TRBV29-1; 7 bases align to TRBD1. The V and J ends lost 0 bases and 5 bases, in that order; junction bases with no gene match: 6. Germline CDR1 and CDR2: SQVTM and ANQGSEA. CDR3 size: 15 residues. CDR3 amino acids: CSVEEAETGNEKLFF. As DNA, the CDR3 is TGCAGCGTTGAAGAGGCAGAGACAGGGAATGAAAAACTGTTTTTT.

This clonotype was counted between two and nine times. V and J are TRBV20-1 and TRBJ1-6, with unresolved D. The length of the CDR3 is 13 residues. The V end lost 3 bases, the J end lost 6 bases, and 9 bases lay between the germline ends. Germline CDR1 reads DFQATT; CDR2 reads SNEGSKA (reference sequence). The CDR3 here is CSARPVGNSPLHF. The CDR3 DNA reads TGCAGTGCTAGGCCTGTGGGTAATTCACCCCTCCACTTT.

This clonotype has a count of ten or more. The chain combines TRBV7-6 with TRBJ2-3; 8 positions agree with TRBD2. The CDR3 has 15 residues. V shed 5 bases, J shed 6 bases, and the junction held 10 bases outside the gene matches. In germline, CDR1 is SGHVS, CDR2 FNYEAQ. Written as DNA, the CDR3 is TGTGCCAGCAGCGGTAGCGGGGTGGCGAGGGATACGCAGTATTTT. Its protein product is CASSGSGVARDTQYF.

This clonotype has ten or more counts. This chain joins TRBV3-1 and TRBJ1-2; D is unresolved. Trimming left V 2 bases short and J 6 bases short, with 7 bases between. There are 12 residues in the CDR3. In germline, CDR1 is LGHDT, CDR2 YNNKEL (reference sequence). CDR3 sequence reads: CASSQWFDGYTF. The CDR3, as DNA: TGTGCCAGCAGCCAATGGTTCGATGGCTACACCTTC.

The chain combines TRBV4-2 with TRBJ2-7; D may be TRBD1 (6 bases). This CDR3 contains 15 residues. Germline loops: CDR1 LGHNA, CDR2 YNFKEQ. Deletions cut 3 bases from V and 4 bases from J, with 16 bases between. The CDR3 loop reads CASSHRGQGFYEQYF. CDR3 sequence (DNA): TGTGCCAGCAGCCACCGGGGACAAGGATTTTACGAGCAGTACTTC.

This clonotype occurred many times. V and J are TRBV5-1 and TRBJ1-2; TRBD1 might be the D (5 bases). The CDR3 totals 14 residues. Trimming removed 4 bases from V and 4 bases from J, with 14 bases in between. Germline V gene data show CDR1 as SGHRS and CDR2 as YFSETQ. CDR3 nucleotide sequence: TGCGCCAGCAGCGGCCGGGACGGCGTCTATGGCTACACCTTC. Its translation is CASSGRDGVYGYTF.

Note on this clonotype: A much bigger clone sits one base away, suggesting this may be a read error. J is TRBJ2-3 and V is TRBV7-9, with TRBD1 matching 9 bases. The CDR3 spans 16 residues. The V gene's germline CDR1 is SEHNR and CDR2 FQNEAQ (reference sequence). V dropped 8 bases and J dropped 4; count of bases not matched to a gene: 13. The CDR3: CASGRGDRVRADTQYF. The CDR3 DNA reads TGTGCCAGCGGCCGGGGGGACAGGGTACGGGCAGATACGCAGTATTTT. The variable domain in full, with the rest retrieved from reference TRBV7-9 and TRBJ2-3, is DTGVSQNPRHKITKRGQNVTFRCDPISEHNRLYWYRQTLGQGPEFLTYFQNEAQLEKSRLLSDRFSAERPKGSFSTLEIQRTEQGDSAMYLCASGRGDRVRADTQYFGPGTRLTVL.

This clonotype showed up many times. CDR3 sequence (DNA): TGTGCCAGCAGCTTCAGGGTAGCGACCGGGGAGCTGTTTTTT. It codes for CASSFRVATGELFF. The chain couples TRBV11-2 to TRBJ2-2; D is perhaps TRBD1 or TRBD2 (5 bases each). The ends were cut back, 3 bases at V and 5 bases at J, with 10 bases in the middle. CDR1 is SGHAT, CDR2 FQNNGV, per germline. The CDR3 extends over 14 amino acids.

Turning to this clonotype: Just one base apart from a much larger clone, this may be a read error. The genes are TRBV5-1 and TRBJ2-7; D may be TRBD1 (5 bases). V was clipped by 0 bases and J by 3 bases, with 13 bases between them. Looked up from germline, CDR1 is SGHRS and CDR2 is YFSETQ. CDR3 size: 15 residues. The CDR3 protein is CASSLAGIAGYEQYF. Written as DNA, the CDR3 is TGCGCCAGCAGCTTGGCAGGGATCGCTGGCTACGAGCAGTACTTC.

At least ten counts were recorded for this clonotype. V and J are TRBV4-2 and TRBJ2-3; D unresolved. Deletions cut 0 bases from V and 0 bases from J, with 4 bases between. This CDR3 is built from 14 residues. The germline gives CDR1 LGHNA, CDR2 YNFKEQ. CDR3 nucleotide sequence: TGTGCCAGCAGCCAAGAAGATAGCACAGATACGCAGTATTTT. It is translated as CASSQEDSTDTQYF.

This clonotype was counted many times. The rearrangement uses TRBV3-1 and TRBJ2-3; D is ambiguous. CDR3 size: 18 residues. Trimming pared 1 base from V and 2 bases from J, leaving 19 bases between. CDR1 and CDR2 from the germline V gene are LGHDT and YNNKEL (reference sequence). This chain's CDR3 is CASSQGYSRPSSTDTQYF. DNA of the CDR3: TGTGCCAGCAGCCAAGGGTACAGCCGACCTTCTTCCACAGATACGCAGTATTTT.